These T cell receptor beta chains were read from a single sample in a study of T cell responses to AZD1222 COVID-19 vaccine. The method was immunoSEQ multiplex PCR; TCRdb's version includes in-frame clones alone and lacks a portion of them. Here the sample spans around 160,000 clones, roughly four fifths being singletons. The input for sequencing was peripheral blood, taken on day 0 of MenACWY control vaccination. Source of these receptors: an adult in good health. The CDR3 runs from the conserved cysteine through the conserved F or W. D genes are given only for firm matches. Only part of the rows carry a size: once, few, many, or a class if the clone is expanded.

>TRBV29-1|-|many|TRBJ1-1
TGCAGCGTTGATCCCACGGGGGGCGCGAACACTGAAGCTTTCTTT
CSVDPTGGANTEAFF
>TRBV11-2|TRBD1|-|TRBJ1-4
TGTGCCAGCAGCCCCGACAGGGGTAGGGAAAAACTGTTTTTT
CASSPDRGREKLFF
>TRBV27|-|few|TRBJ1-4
TGTGCCAGCAGTTCGGCTGGCCAAAATGAAAAACTGTTTTTT
CASSSAGQNEKLFF
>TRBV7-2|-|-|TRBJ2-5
TGTGCCAGCAGCTTAGCCGGAAACCAAGAGACCCAGTACTTC
CASSLAGNQETQYF
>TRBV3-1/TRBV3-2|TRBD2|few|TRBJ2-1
TGTGCCAGCAGCCATAGCGGGGGAGGCTACAATGAGCAGTTCTTC
CASSHSGGGYNEQFF
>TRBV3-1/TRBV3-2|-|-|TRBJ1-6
TGTGCCAGCAGCCAAGGAATCAGGGGCTTGGAATCACCCCTCCACTTT
CASSQGIRGLESPLHF
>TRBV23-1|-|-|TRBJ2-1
TGCGCCAGCAGTCAATGTGTGAGAGTACCTGATGAGCAGTTCTTC
CASSQCVRVPDEQFF
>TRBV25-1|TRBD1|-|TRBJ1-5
TGTGCCAGCAAAAAGATGAAGGACAGGGACAATCAGCCCCAGCATTTT
CASKKMKDRDNQPQHF
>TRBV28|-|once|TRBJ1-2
TGTGCCAGCAGTCCGCTATCTCACGGCTACACCTTC
CASSPLSHGYTF
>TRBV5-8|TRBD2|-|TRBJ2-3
TGTGCCAGCAGCTTACTAGCGGGGGGAGATACGCAGTATTTT
CASSLLAGGDTQYF
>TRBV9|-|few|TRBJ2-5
TGTGCCAGCAGCCCAGGCGATGGGGCTAGTTGGGAGACCCAGTACTTC
CASSPGDGASWETQYF
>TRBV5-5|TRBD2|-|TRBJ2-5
TGTGCCAGCAGCGCGCAACCAGCGGGGGGTCAAGAGACCCAGTACTTC
CASSAQPAGGQETQYF
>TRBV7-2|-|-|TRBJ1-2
TGTGCCAGCAGCTTAGGAGGAGGCTATGGCTACACCTTC
CASSLGGGYGYTF
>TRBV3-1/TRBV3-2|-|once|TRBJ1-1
TGTGCCAGCAGCCTAACCGGGGCGAACACTGAAGCTTTCTTT
CASSLTGANTEAFF
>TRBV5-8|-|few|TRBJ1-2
TGTGCCAGCAGGAAGGGACAAGTTGGCAACTATGGCTACACCTTC
CASRKGQVGNYGYTF
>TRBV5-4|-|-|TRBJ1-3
TGTGCCAGCAGCTTGGGGCAGGGAATCTCTGGAAACACCATATATTTT
CASSLGQGISGNTIYF
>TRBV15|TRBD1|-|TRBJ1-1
TGTGCCACCAGCAGAGATGAGACAGGGGGAGCTTTCTTT
CATSRDETGGAFF
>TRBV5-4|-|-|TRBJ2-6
TGTGCCGGCGGACGTTGGAGGGCCAACGTCCTGACTTTC
CAGGRWRANVLTF
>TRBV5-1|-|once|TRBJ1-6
TGCGCCAGCAGCATAGCCGGGACAACAAATTCACCCCTCCACTTT
CASSIAGTTNSPLHF
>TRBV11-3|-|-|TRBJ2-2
TGTGCCAGCAGCTCCCCGACAGGTTTGGGGTCCGGGGAGCTGTTTTTT
CASSSPTGLGSGELFF
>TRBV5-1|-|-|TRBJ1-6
TGCGCCAGCAGCTTAGTGGACAGACCGGACCAAGATTCACCCCTCCACTTT
CASSLVDRPDQDSPLHF
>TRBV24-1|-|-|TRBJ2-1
TGTGCCACCAGTGATTGGGTGGATGTAGGGGCTGAGCAGTTCTTC
CATSDWVDVGAEQFF
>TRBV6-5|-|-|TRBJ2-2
TGTGCCAGCAAATTCGGGCTGAACACCGGGGAGCTGTTTTTT
CASKFGLNTGELFF
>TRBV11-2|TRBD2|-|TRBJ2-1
TGTGCCAGCAGCCCCCATAGCGGGGGGGACAATGAGCAGTTCTTC
CASSPHSGGDNEQFF
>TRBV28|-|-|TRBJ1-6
TGTGCCAGCAGTTTCGGGACAACTTATTCACCCCTCCACTTT
CASSFGTTYSPLHF